The entry below gives a single T cell receptor beta chain sequence along with its context. Clones were read by immunoSEQ multiplex PCR, and TCRdb kept only the in-frame ones, dropping some. The sample has about 12,000 clones, roughly 77% seen once. V lost 2 bases and J lost 5, with 13 bases in between. This CDR3 region has 14 residues. Germline loops: CDR1 SGHRS, CDR2 YFSETQ. This specimen comes from a study of sequential checkpoint blockade in melanoma. Whole-study context: Arm A got nivolumab then ipilimumab; arm B the reverse, 1:1. Both treatment sequences were followed by maintenance nivolumab.

Stated treatment: randomized to nivolumab then ipilimumab (arm A) or the reverse (arm B). Live CD3+CD8+ CD19− CD56− cells were sorted from PBMCs. The chain has TRBV5-1 and TRBJ1-1; the D gene is possibly TRBD1 (5 bases). The receptor was derived from a human donor with melanoma. Sequences were derived from CD8+ T cells sorted from blood (inferred from file names), sampled from a patient given nivolumab and ipilimumab in sequence. The CDR3 reads CASSFGGGGTEAFF. CDR3 DNA: TGCGCCAGCAGCTTCGGTGGGGGGGGGACTGAAGCTTTCTTT.